The clone carrying this TCR beta chain was detected many times. Its antigen remains unknown. The data are from a study of T cells after posttransplantation cyclophosphamide. A marrow graft followed busulfan-fludarabine conditioning, with cyclophosphamide on days +3 and +4. Whole-study findings and limits: Recipient CMV seropositivity and CMV reactivation strongly tracked TRB clonality. Later blood repertoires were often dominated by clones from the donor CD8+ memory compartment.

This CDR3 contains 15 residues. V was clipped by 5 bases and J by 5 bases, with 17 bases between them. Per the germline V gene, CDR1 is SGHRS and CDR2 is YFSETQ. TCRdb's table, derived via immunoSEQ multiplex PCR, lists solely in-frame clones and lacks some. This sample has about 7,700 clones, each found more than once. This sequence was found in a female patient in her 60s who received an allogeneic stem cell transplant from an unrelated donor, was CMV-positive, and had acute GVHD only. Some T cells may have come from the graft donor. J is TRBJ2-1 and V is TRBV5-1; no clear D gene. This specimen was PBMCs, taken roughly three months after allogeneic stem cell transplant with posttransplant cyclophosphamide. CDR3 nucleotide sequence: TGCGCCAGCAGATGGCCAGATCAGGTCGACAATGAGCAGTTCTTC. As protein: CASRWPDQVDNEQFF.